The 30 T cell receptor beta chains reported below all come from one sample, sequenced in a study of human T cells and chemical hapten exposure. TCRdb passed the RACE reads through MiXCR, listing each CDR3 protein once. The data contain 85,000 to 100,000 distinct CDR3 sequences, less than 35% of them singletons. Time point meaning: patch test 3, about 24 weeks after DPC sensitization. Treatment here: therapeutic diphenylcyclopropenone sensitization with weekly scalp DPC. Source: whole blood, taken in connection with sensitization to the hapten diphenylcyclopropenone (DPC). The receptors derive from a man aged 40-49 years with alopecia areata. Some clones in this sample may be carry-over from other donors' samples.

The chain joins TRBV20-1 to TRBJ1-4; no clear D. Germline V lookup: CDR1 DFQATT, CDR2 SNEGSKA (reference sequence). The CDR3 has 10 amino acids. Deletions cut 5 bases from V and 3 bases from J, with 1 base between. The CDR3 sequence: CSASNEKLFF. The CDR3 DNA is TGCAGTGCTTCTAATGAAAAACTGTTTTTT.

The CDR3 nucleotides are TGTGCCAGCAGTACTCTAGCGGGAGCCACCGGGGAGCTGTTTTTT. Translation gives CASSTLAGATGELFF. The chain joins TRBV27 to TRBJ2-2; 10 bases are a match to TRBD2. V dropped 5 bases and J dropped 4; count of bases not matched to a gene: 4. Germline CDR1 and CDR2: MNHEY and SMNVEV (reference sequence). This CDR3 has 15 residues.

This clonotype was observed many times. The chain couples TRBV6-6 to TRBJ1-1; a weak D match, TRBD1 (6 bases). From germline, CDR1 is MNHNY and CDR2 SVGAGI (reference sequence). The CDR3 consists of 15 residues. V dropped 3 bases and J dropped 5 bases, with 16 bases sitting between them. CDR3 loop: CASSYARGGQTEAFF. In DNA form, the CDR3 reads TGTGCCAGCAGTTATGCCAGGGGCGGTCAAACTGAAGCTTTCTTT.

This clonotype turned up a few times. The chain has TRBV20-1 and TRBJ2-3; 7 nucleotides align to TRBD1. CDR1 DFQATT and CDR2 SNEGSKA come from the germline V gene (reference sequence). The CDR3 is 14 residues long. V lost 7 bases, J lost 0 bases, and 7 bases stayed unmatched. The CDR3 loop reads CSVIGQESTDTQYF. DNA for the CDR3: TGCAGTGTGATTGGACAGGAAAGCACAGATACGCAGTATTTT.

This clonotype was found a few times. The genes are TRBV5-4 and TRBJ2-1; 9 nucleotides agree with TRBD2. There are 13 residues in the CDR3. Germline lookup yields CDR1 SGHNT and CDR2 YYREEE (reference sequence). The junction had 3 bases not matched to a gene; V was cut back by 3 bases and J by 8 bases. The CDR3, as DNA: TGTGCCAGCAGCTCGAGCGGGAGGTATGAGCAGTTCTTC. Protein sequence: CASSSSGRYEQFF.

DNA of the CDR3: TGTGCCAGCAGCTTATTGTTAGCGGGAGGTCCCGGGGAGCTGTTTTTT. Translated, it gives CASSLLLAGGPGELFF. This chain links TRBV7-8 with TRBJ2-2, with 10 bases aligning to TRBD2. Germline CDR1 SGHVS, CDR2 FQNEAQ. V lost 2 bases to trimming and J lost 6 bases; unmatched junction nucleotides: 6. This CDR3 is 16 amino acids long.

This clonotype appeared a few times. The CDR3 reads CASSLRGRDEAFF. Here the CDR3 DNA reads TGTGCCAGCAGTTTACGAGGGAGGGATGAAGCTTTCTTT. The chain has TRBV12-3 or TRBV12-4 and TRBJ1-1; the D is unclear. The V and J ends lost 2 bases and 7 bases respectively, with 11 bases between them. CDR3 length: 13 amino acids.

The V gene is TRBV28, the J gene TRBJ2-5, with 11 bases identical to TRBD2. V lost 6 bases, J lost 4 bases, and 13 bases stayed unmatched. Germline V CDR1 and CDR2: MDHEN, SYDVKM. There are 17 residues in the CDR3. The CDR3 sequence is CASSSITLAGGGETQYF. DNA of the CDR3: TGTGCCAGCAGCTCAATCACCCTAGCGGGAGGAGGAGAGACCCAGTACTTC.

This sequence joins TRBV6-5 and TRBJ2-3, with TRBD2 matching over 13 bases. The V gene's germline CDR1 is MNHEY and CDR2 SVGAGI. CDR3 size: 15 residues. Trimming took 6 bases from V and 8 from J; bases not matched to a gene: 8. CDR3 loop: CASSPGTSGAPTQYF. The CDR3 DNA reads as TGTGCCAGCAGCCCAGGGACTAGCGGGGCCCCTACGCAGTATTTT.

This clonotype was observed a few times. The V call is TRBV12-3 or TRBV12-4, the J call TRBJ1-3; TRBD1 is a possible D gene (5 bases). V was pared by 7 bases and J by 4 bases, with 17 bases between. This CDR3 is built from 15 residues. The DNA for the CDR3 is TGTGCCAGCACGGTACACGGGGGATTCGGAAACACCATATATTTT. It yields the protein CASTVHGGFGNTIYF.

This clonotype turned up a few times. V and J are TRBV27 and TRBJ2-7, with 10 bases aligning to TRBD1. The V segment lost 0 bases and the J segment 2 bases; nucleotides outside the gene matches: 1. The CDR3 runs 15 residues. Per germline, CDR1 MNHEY and CDR2 SMNVEV (reference sequence). CDR3 sequence: CASSLSGQGAYEQYF. The CDR3, as DNA: TGTGCCAGCAGTTTATCCGGACAGGGGGCCTACGAGCAGTACTTC.

The J gene is TRBJ1-1, the V gene TRBV6-5, with 8 bases fitting TRBD1. The CDR3 loop spans 20 amino acids. CDR1 is MNHEY, CDR2 SVGAGI, per germline. Trimming cost V 0 bases and J 1 base; bases outside gene matches: 16. For the CDR3, the DNA is TGTGCCAGCAGTTACTCGATTGGACAGGGTGCGCCCGACAAGAACACTGAAGCTTTCTTT. Its translation is CASSYSIGQGAPDKNTEAFF.

This chain joins TRBV20-1 and TRBJ2-5; D possibly corresponds to TRBD2 (6 bases). Germline lookup yields CDR1 DFQATT and CDR2 SNEGSKA (reference sequence). The CDR3 is 11 amino acids. The V end lost 6 bases, the J end lost 9 bases, and 14 bases lay between the germline ends. The CDR3 region is CSAQPGEAQYF. The CDR3 nucleotides are TGCAGTGCGCAGCCTGGGGAGGCCCAGTACTTC.

The rearrangement links TRBV6-2 or TRBV6-3 to TRBJ1-5, with 9 bases matching TRBD1. The V and J ends lost 5 bases and 0 bases, in that order; junction bases with no gene match: 2. This CDR3 is 15 amino acids long. The germline V gene encodes CDR1 MNHEY and CDR2 SVGEGT. The CDR3 protein is CASSGQGISNQPQHF. CDR3 in DNA: TGTGCCAGCAGTGGACAGGGGATTAGCAATCAGCCCCAGCATTTT.

The chain couples TRBV20-1 to TRBJ1-5; unclear D gene. V lost 4 bases and J lost 7, with 14 bases in between. CDR1 is DFQATT, CDR2 SNEGSKA, per germline (reference sequence). The CDR3 runs 13 residues. Here the CDR3 DNA reads TGCAGTGCTAAAAACAGCCCTAGCCAGCCCCAGCATTTT. This translates into CSAKNSPSQPQHF.

The chain uses TRBV28 and TRBJ2-1; perhaps TRBD1 as D (6 bases). The germline V and J ends were trimmed by 7 bases and 5 bases, with 15 bases remaining between them. Germline-derived CDR1 and CDR2 are MDHEN and SYDVKM. The CDR3 is 14 amino acids. CDR3 amino acids: CASTLKGTHNEQFF. The CDR3 coding sequence is TGTGCCAGCACCCTTAAGGGGACACACAATGAGCAGTTCTTC.

The chain uses TRBV5-1 and TRBJ1-1; 7 nucleotides match TRBD1. The J segment lost 7 bases and the V segment lost 5 bases, leaving 8 bases of the junction unmatched. From germline, CDR1 is SGHRS and CDR2 YFSETQ. The CDR3 length is 13 residues. CDR3 coding DNA: TGCGCCAGCAGTTATTACCGGGACAGTGAAGCTTTCTTT. Protein product: CASSYYRDSEAFF.

This clonotype turned up a few times. V and J are TRBV7-8 and TRBJ2-3, with 9 nucleotides matching TRBD2. Germline V gene lookup returns CDR1 SGHVS and CDR2 FQNEAQ. The CDR3 sequence is 15 residues long. J lost 1 base, V lost 5 bases, and 4 bases had no gene match. Written as DNA, the CDR3 is TGTGCCAGCAGCCAGCGGGAGGTGGGCACAGATACGCAGTATTTT. Protein: CASSQREVGTDTQYF.

V gene TRBV27 combines with J gene TRBJ1-1; no reliable D call. Germline loops: CDR1 MNHEY, CDR2 SMNVEV (reference sequence). Trimming left V 5 bases short and J 4 bases short, with 11 bases between. The CDR3 sequence is 13 residues long. CDR3 DNA: TGTGCCAGCAGTCCCCACGTGGGCACTGAAGCTTTCTTT. Translation: CASSPHVGTEAFF.

V usage is TRBV18 and J usage is TRBJ2-7; maybe TRBD2 (5 bases). Looked up from germline, CDR1 is KGHSH and CDR2 is LQKENI. CDR3 size: 11 residues. V was cut by 6 bases and J by 7 bases, with 10 bases left in between. CDR3 in amino acids: CASSLPGEQYF. CDR3 DNA: TGTGCCAGCTCTCTTCCGGGGGAGCAGTACTTC.

The rearrangement uses TRBV7-2 and TRBJ2-6, with D uncertain. Trimming left V 1 base short and J 0 bases short, with 1 base between. The germline V gene has CDR1 SGHTA and CDR2 FQGNSA. CDR3 length equals 14 residues. CDR3 DNA: TGTGCCAGCAGCTTAGACTCTGGGGCCAACGTCCTGACTTTC. Encoded protein: CASSLDSGANVLTF.

This clonotype occurred a few times. V is TRBV6-2 or TRBV6-3 and J is TRBJ2-5, with 7 bases fitting TRBD1. The CDR3 is made up of 16 amino acids. Trimming removed 5 bases from V and 3 bases from J; junction bases left unmatched: 12. Germline loops: CDR1 MNHEY, CDR2 SVGEGT. CDR3 nucleotide sequence: TGTGCCAGCAGTCACACCCTACAGGGGAGAAAAGAGACCCAGTACTTC. Protein: CASSHTLQGRKETQYF.

The chain is built from TRBV29-1 and TRBJ1-1; the match to TRBD1 covers 10 bases. Germline V lookup: CDR1 SQVTM, CDR2 ANQGSEA. V lost 5 bases to trimming and J lost 7 bases; unmatched junction nucleotides: 10. The CDR3 length is 14 residues. For the CDR3, the DNA is TGCAGCGTTTCCCGGGACAGGGGTGGAGGTGAAGCTTTCTTT. Residues: CSVSRDRGGGEAFF.

This clonotype was picked up a small number of times. The rearrangement joins TRBV10-2 to TRBJ1-5, with TRBD1 matching 8 bases. V was clipped by 5 bases and J by 7 bases; unmatched bases: 4. Germline V gene sequence: CDR1 WSHSY, CDR2 SAAADI. There are 13 residues in the CDR3. In nucleotides, the CDR3 is TGCGCCAGCAGTCCACCAGGGGGCCAGCCCCAGCATTTT. Its translation: CASSPPGGQPQHF.

V gene TRBV28 combines with J gene TRBJ2-7; 7 bases are shared with TRBD2. The length of the CDR3 is 14 residues. Germline assignment: CDR1 MDHEN and CDR2 SYDVKM. V lost 8 bases and J lost 7; bases outside the gene matches: 14. The CDR3 DNA follows: TGTGCCAGCTTATCTAAAGCGGGACCGGGGGAGCAGTACTTC. Protein product: CASLSKAGPGEQYF.

This rearrangement joins TRBV5-6 to TRBJ2-3, with D possibly matching TRBD1 (5 bases). The ends were cut back, 6 bases at V and 1 base at J, with 9 bases in the middle. The germline V gene encodes CDR1 SGHDT and CDR2 YYEEEE. The CDR3 totals 13 residues. This CDR3 is CASTIGGTDTQYF. The CDR3 bases are TGTGCCAGCACGATAGGGGGCACAGATACGCAGTATTTT.

This clonotype was observed a handful of times. This chain links TRBV12-3 or TRBV12-4 with TRBJ2-1, with D possibly being TRBD1 (6 bases). Trimming pared 4 bases from V and 6 bases from J, leaving 13 bases between. The CDR3 loop spans 14 amino acids. As DNA, the CDR3 is TGTGCCAGCAGTTCAAAAGGGGGAAGCAATGAGCAGTTCTTC. Amino acid sequence: CASSSKGGSNEQFF.

This clonotype occurred a few times. This rearrangement joins TRBV12-3 or TRBV12-4 to TRBJ2-1; D is possibly TRBD2 (5 bases). The CDR3 has 15 residues. The ends were cut back, 3 bases at V and 5 bases at J, with 14 bases in the middle. CDR3 region: CASSFGLPMNNEQFF. CDR3 nucleotide sequence: TGTGCCAGCAGTTTCGGACTCCCAATGAACAATGAGCAGTTCTTC.

V usage is TRBV7-3 and J usage is TRBJ2-3, with TRBD2 identical over 9 bases. CDR3 size: 19 residues. Trimming cost V 2 bases and J 2 bases; bases outside gene matches: 14. The V gene's germline CDR1 is SGHTA and CDR2 FQGTGA. CDR3 nucleotide sequence: TGTGCCAGCAGCTTATTGTGGCGGGAGGGAATCGATGACACAGATACGCAGTATTTT. The encoded protein is CASSLLWREGIDDTDTQYF. The full variable domain, completed using reference TRBV7-3 and TRBJ2-3, is GAGVSQTPSNKVTEKGKYVELRCDPISGHTALYWYRQSLGQGPEFLIYFQGTGAADDSGLPNDRFFAVRPEGSVSTLKIQRTERGDSAVYLCASSLLWREGIDDTDTQYFGPGTRLTVL.

This chain connects TRBV12-3 or TRBV12-4 to TRBJ2-7; 8 bases map to TRBD2. This CDR3 is built from 11 residues. Trimming removed 6 bases from V and 7 bases from J; junction bases left unmatched: 2. The CDR3 region is CASSRGGEQYF. The CDR3 DNA reads TGTGCCAGCAGCCGCGGGGGGGAGCAGTACTTC.